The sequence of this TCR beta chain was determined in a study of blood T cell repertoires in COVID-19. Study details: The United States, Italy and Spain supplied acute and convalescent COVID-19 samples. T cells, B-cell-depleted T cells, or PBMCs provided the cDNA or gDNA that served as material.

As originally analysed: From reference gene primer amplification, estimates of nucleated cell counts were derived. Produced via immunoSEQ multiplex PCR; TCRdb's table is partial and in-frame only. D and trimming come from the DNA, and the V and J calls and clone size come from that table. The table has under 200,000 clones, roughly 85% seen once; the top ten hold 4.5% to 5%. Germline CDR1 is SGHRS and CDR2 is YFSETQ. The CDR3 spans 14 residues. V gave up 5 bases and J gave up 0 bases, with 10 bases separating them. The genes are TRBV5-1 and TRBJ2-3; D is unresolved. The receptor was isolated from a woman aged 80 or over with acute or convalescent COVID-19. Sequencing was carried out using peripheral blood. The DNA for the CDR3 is TGCGCCAGCAGGCTACGTGCTAGCACAGATACGCAGTATTTT. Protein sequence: CASRLRASTDTQYF.